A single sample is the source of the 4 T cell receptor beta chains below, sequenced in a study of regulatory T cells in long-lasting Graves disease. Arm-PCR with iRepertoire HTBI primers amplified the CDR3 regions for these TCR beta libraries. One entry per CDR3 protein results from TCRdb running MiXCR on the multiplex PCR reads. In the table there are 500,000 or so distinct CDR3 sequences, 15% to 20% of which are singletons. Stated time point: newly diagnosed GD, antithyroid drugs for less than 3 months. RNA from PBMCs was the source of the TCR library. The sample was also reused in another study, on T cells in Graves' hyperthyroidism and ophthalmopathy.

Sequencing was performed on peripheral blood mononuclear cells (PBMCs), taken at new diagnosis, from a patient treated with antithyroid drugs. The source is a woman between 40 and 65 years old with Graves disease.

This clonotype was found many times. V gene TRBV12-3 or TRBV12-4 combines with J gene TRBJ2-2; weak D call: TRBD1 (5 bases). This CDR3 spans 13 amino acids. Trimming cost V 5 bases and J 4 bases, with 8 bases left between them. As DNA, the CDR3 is TGTGCCAGCAGTAGGGGCTTCACCGGGGAGCTGTTTTTT. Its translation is CASSRGFTGELFF.

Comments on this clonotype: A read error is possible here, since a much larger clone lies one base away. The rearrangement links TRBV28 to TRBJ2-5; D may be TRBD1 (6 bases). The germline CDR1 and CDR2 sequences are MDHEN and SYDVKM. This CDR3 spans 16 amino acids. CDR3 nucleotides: TGTGCCAGCAGTTTATGGGGGGCCGGGAACCAAGAGGCCCAGTACTTC. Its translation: CASSLWGAGNQEAQYF.

The CDR3 nucleotides read TGCGCCAGCAGCTCCGGACAGCAGAACACTGAAGCTTTCTTT. It translates to CASSSGQQNTEAFF. The chain carries TRBV5-1 and TRBJ1-1; TRBD1 might be the D (6 bases). There are 14 residues in the CDR3. The germline gives CDR1 SGHRS, CDR2 YFSETQ. V lost 3 bases to trimming and J lost 1 base, with 10 bases between them.

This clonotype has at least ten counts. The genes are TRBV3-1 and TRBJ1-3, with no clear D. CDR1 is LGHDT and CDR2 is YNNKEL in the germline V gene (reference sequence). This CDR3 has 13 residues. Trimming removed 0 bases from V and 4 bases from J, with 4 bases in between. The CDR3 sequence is CASSQDSGNTIYF. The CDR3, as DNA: TGTGCCAGCAGCCAAGATTCAGGAAACACCATATATTTT.